One and the same sample provided the 28 T cell receptor beta chains below, sequenced in a study of T cells after yellow fever vaccination. TCRdb recomputed calls from the 5' RACE reads with MiXCR, one row per CDR3 protein. This sample has 300,000 or so distinct CDR3 sequences, with 8% to 9.5% found just once. Sequences were derived from PBMCs, sampled 35 to 50 days after the first yellow fever vaccination. The receptor source for this set is a man younger than 30 who received the YFV17D yellow fever vaccine.

This clonotype was observed a few times. The chain employs TRBV5-1 and TRBJ2-2; D tentatively reads TRBD1 or TRBD2 (5 bases each). The length of the CDR3 is 15 residues. The V end lost 0 bases, the J end lost 4 bases, and 10 bases lay between the germline ends. Germline CDR1 is SGHRS and CDR2 is YFSETQ. The CDR3 is CASSLVSGTTGELFF. In DNA form, the CDR3 reads TGCGCCAGCAGCTTGGTGTCAGGGACCACCGGGGAGCTGTTTTTT.

In this sample, this clonotype turned up a few times. The chain carries TRBV5-4 and TRBJ2-1; 7 positions agree with TRBD1. V lost 2 bases, J lost 12 bases, and 8 bases stayed unmatched. Germline V lookup: CDR1 SGHNT, CDR2 YYREEE (reference sequence). This CDR3 contains 13 residues. The CDR3 nucleotides read TGTGCCAGCAGCTTAGTGACAGGGCAGGGGCAGTTCTTC. Its translation is CASSLVTGQGQFF.

The rearrangement links TRBV12-3 or TRBV12-4 to TRBJ2-5; D may be TRBD2 (5 bases). Trimming cost V 6 bases and J 7 bases, with 21 bases left between them. The CDR3 loop spans 15 amino acids. The CDR3 here is CASSGIVMVQATQYF. The CDR3 coding sequence is TGTGCCAGCAGCGGGATTGTCATGGTTCAGGCGACCCAGTACTTC.

This clonotype was picked up a small number of times. This chain links TRBV20-1 with TRBJ2-7; 11 nucleotides align to TRBD2. The CDR3 contains 14 residues. CDR1 and CDR2 (germline): DFQATT, SNEGSKA (reference sequence). After removal of 6 bases from V and 4 bases from J, the junction contained 8 bases not matched to a gene. The CDR3 here is CSALRLAGQYEQYV. CDR3 DNA sequence: TGCAGTGCACTTAGACTAGCGGGGCAATACGAGCAGTACGTC.

This clonotype was picked up a small number of times. This rearrangement joins TRBV5-1 to TRBJ1-5; 8 bases are shared with TRBD1. From germline, CDR1 is SGHRS and CDR2 YFSETQ. CDR3 length: 14 amino acids. V shed 0 bases and J 8 bases; nucleotides not matched to a gene: 4. For the CDR3, the DNA is TGCGCCAGCAGCTTGGAACAGGGGGGGAAGCCCCAGCATTTT. Translating it yields CASSLEQGGKPQHF.

This clonotype was seen many times. V and J are TRBV20-1 and TRBJ1-1; no firm D call. CDR3 length: 14 residues. V was shortened by 3 bases and J by 1 base, with 12 bases between the two germline ends. Germline values: CDR1 DFQATT, CDR2 SNEGSKA (reference sequence). This CDR3 is CSASSSGRNTEAFF. The CDR3 DNA follows: TGCAGTGCTAGCTCCTCGGGCCGGAACACTGAAGCTTTCTTT.

This clonotype showed up just a few times. The rearrangement links TRBV20-1 to TRBJ2-7, with 11 bases matching TRBD2. CDR1 and CDR2 from the germline V gene are DFQATT and SNEGSKA (reference sequence). V was clipped by 3 bases and J by 2 bases; unmatched bases: 3. The CDR3 contains 14 residues. The DNA of the CDR3 is TGCAGTGCTAGGGGTAGCGGGGGGGCCTACGAGCAGTACGTC. Protein product: CSARGSGGAYEQYV.

This clonotype was seen only a few times. The chain has TRBV13 and TRBJ2-7; D gene unclear. Between the trimmed V and J ends, which lost 4 bases and 3 bases, there was a span of 13 bases. Per germline, CDR1 PRHDT and CDR2 FYEKMQ (reference sequence). The CDR3 is 14 amino acids. As DNA, the CDR3 is TGTGCCAGCAGCTCACCCTCGATGGGCTACGAGCAGTACTTC. Protein product: CASSSPSMGYEQYF.

The chain has TRBV20-1 and TRBJ1-3, with D maybe TRBD1 (5 bases). V was clipped by 5 bases and J by 2 bases, with 13 bases between them. This CDR3 spans 14 amino acids. Germline V gene sequence: CDR1 DFQATT, CDR2 SNEGSKA (reference sequence). CDR3 amino acids: CSARARVTGNTIYF. The CDR3, as DNA: TGCAGTGCTCGAGCCAGGGTGACTGGAAACACCATATATTTT.

CDR3 sequence: CSGRPGGTEAFF. The CDR3 region has the DNA TGCAGCGGGAGACCCGGAGGCACTGAAGCTTTCTTT. The chain uses TRBV29-1 and TRBJ1-1; unclear D gene. This CDR3 spans 12 amino acids. V lost 7 bases and J lost 4, with 13 bases in between. Germline-derived CDR1 and CDR2 are SQVTM and ANQGSEA.

This clonotype turned up a few times. This chain uses TRBV7-2 with TRBJ1-1, with 7 nucleotides matching TRBD1. Germline loops: CDR1 SGHTA, CDR2 FQGNSA. V lost 4 bases to trimming and J lost 8 bases; unmatched junction nucleotides: 13. This CDR3 region has 15 residues. CDR3 coding DNA: TGTGCCAGCAGCTCGGGTCCCCCTCCGGGACAGGAAGCTTTCTTT. The encoded protein is CASSSGPPPGQEAFF.

This clonotype was seen a few times. The chain carries TRBV27 and TRBJ2-7; TRBD1 matches 9 bases. Germline CDR1 is MNHEY and CDR2 is SMNVEV (reference sequence). V shed 0 bases, J shed 5 bases, and the junction held 2 bases outside the gene matches. The CDR3 length is 14 residues. The CDR3 sequence is CASSLSDRGHEQYF. CDR3 bases: TGTGCCAGCAGTTTATCGGACAGGGGCCACGAGCAGTACTTC.

In this sample, this clonotype turned up many times. The chain is built from TRBV7-8 and TRBJ1-5, with D possibly TRBD1 on 6 matching bases. Trimming removed 1 base from V and 4 bases from J, with 17 bases in between. Germline values: CDR1 SGHVS, CDR2 FQNEAQ. The CDR3 length is 17 residues. CDR3 nucleotide sequence: TGTGCCAGCAGCTTAGTCGGAGGGTGGAGGGGGAATCAGCCCCAGCATTTT. The encoded protein is CASSLVGGWRGNQPQHF.

The chain recombines TRBV7-3 with TRBJ2-1; TRBD2 might be the D (5 bases). Germline V gives CDR1 SGHTA, CDR2 FQGTGA. The V gene lost 5 bases and the J gene lost 3 bases, with 17 bases spanning the gap. The CDR3 covers 16 residues. The CDR3: CASSNTPGRYYNEQFF. CDR3 nucleotides: TGTGCCAGCAGCAATACTCCGGGGAGATACTACAATGAGCAGTTCTTC.

This clonotype has more than one count but fewer than ten. The rearrangement links TRBV7-8 to TRBJ1-5; 8 nucleotides match TRBD1. V lost 4 bases, J lost 1 base, and 12 bases stayed unmatched. This CDR3 is 18 amino acids long. Per the germline V gene, CDR1 is SGHVS and CDR2 is FQNEAQ. Here the CDR3 reads CASSSDRGLIGSNQPQHF. In DNA form, the CDR3 reads TGTGCCAGCAGCTCCGACAGGGGACTTATAGGGAGCAATCAGCCCCAGCATTTT. Combining the CDR3 with reference TRBV7-8 and TRBJ1-5 gives the whole variable domain GAGVSQSPRYKVAKRGQDVALRCDPISGHVSLFWYQQALGQGPEFLTYFQNEAQLDKSGLPSDRFFAERPEGSVSTLKIQRTQQEDSAVYLCASSSDRGLIGSNQPQHFGDGTRLSIL.

This clonotype was picked up a small number of times. The CDR3 DNA follows: TGTGCCAGCAGCTTAGCTAGCGGGGGAATCGAGCAGTACGTC. This gives the protein CASSLASGGIEQYV. The J gene is TRBJ2-7, the V gene TRBV7-9; 9 nucleotides line up with TRBD2. V was pared by 0 bases and J by 6 bases, with 3 bases of the junction left unmatched. CDR1 and CDR2 from the germline V gene are SEHNR and FQNEAQ (reference sequence). The CDR3 spans 14 residues.

The chain carries TRBV12-3 or TRBV12-4 and TRBJ2-7; D is uncertain. The CDR3 spans 14 residues. Trimming stripped 6 bases from V and 0 bases from J, with 12 bases between. The CDR3 sequence is CASSPRADSYEQYF. The CDR3 DNA follows: TGTGCCAGCAGCCCACGGGCCGACTCCTACGAGCAGTACTTC.

This clonotype was counted a few times. This sequence joins TRBV12-3 or TRBV12-4 and TRBJ2-5; TRBD1 might be the D (6 bases). V was clipped by 7 bases and J by 2 bases, with 17 bases between them. CDR3 length: 15 amino acids. The CDR3 sequence is CASTPVPRGQETQYF. In nucleotides, the CDR3 is TGTGCCAGCACTCCTGTGCCCAGGGGTCAAGAGACCCAGTACTTC.

There are a few counts of this clonotype. V usage is TRBV4-1 and J usage is TRBJ2-3; 8 nucleotides agree with TRBD2. Germline CDR1 is MGHRA and CDR2 is YSYEKL. The CDR3 has 15 amino acids. J was trimmed by 3 bases and V by 2 bases; bases with no gene match: 4. DNA for the CDR3: TGCGCCAGCAGCCAAACCGGGACTAGGACAGATACGCAGTATTTT. This encodes CASSQTGTRTDTQYF.

This clonotype was observed at least ten times. The chain couples TRBV7-2 to TRBJ2-1; D remains ambiguous. V lost 1 base and J 0 bases, leaving 10 bases between the germline ends. Germline V lookup: CDR1 SGHTA, CDR2 FQGNSA. The CDR3 totals 16 residues. The CDR3 region has the DNA TGTGCCAGCAGCTTAGGTGCGGCTGACTCCTACAATGAGCAGTTCTTC. Its protein product is CASSLGAADSYNEQFF.

This clonotype appeared a few times. The chain combines TRBV5-1 with TRBJ1-5; 12 bases agree with TRBD1. Germline trimming cut 4 bases from V and 6 bases from J; bases unmatched to any gene: 5. CDR3 length: 15 residues. Germline CDR1 and CDR2: SGHRS and YFSETQ. CDR3 in DNA: TGCGCCAGCAGCACTGGGACAGGGGGCTTTCAGCCCCAGCATTTT. It yields the protein CASSTGTGGFQPQHF.

J is TRBJ2-7 and V is TRBV5-5; D is ambiguous. The CDR3 runs 12 residues. V gave up 5 bases and J gave up 4 bases, with 10 bases separating them. The germline gives CDR1 SGHKS, CDR2 YYEKEE (reference sequence). The CDR3 nucleotides are TGTGCCAGCAGTTACGTGGGGTACGAGCAGTACTTC. Its translation is CASSYVGYEQYF. The variable domain in full, completed from reference TRBV5-5 and TRBJ2-7, reads DAGVTQSPTHLIKTRGQQVTLRCSPISGHKSVSWYQQVLGQGPQFIFQYYEKEERGRGNFPDRFSARQFPNYSSELNVNALLLGDSALYLCASSYVGYEQYFGPGTRLTVT.

J is TRBJ1-4 and V is TRBV1; TRBD1 is the table's D call, not checked against the DNA. TRBV1 is annotated as a pseudogene. This CDR3 has 14 amino acids. The CDR3, as DNA: TGCACCAGCATCCAAGATGGGCGGCGGGAAAAACTGTTTTTT. Translating it yields CTSIQDGRREKLFF.

The rearrangement joins TRBV27 to TRBJ2-7; tentative D call: TRBD1 (6 bases). This CDR3 has 14 amino acids. Germline lookup yields CDR1 MNHEY and CDR2 SMNVEV (reference sequence). V was trimmed by 3 bases and J by 2 bases, leaving 11 bases between them. CDR3 residues: CASSFWDNTYEQYF. DNA of the CDR3: TGTGCCAGCAGTTTCTGGGACAACACCTACGAGCAGTACTTC.

This clonotype showed up just a few times. This sequence joins TRBV27 and TRBJ1-2; TRBD1 matches 8 bases. With V trimmed by 1 base and J by 0 bases, 4 bases remained unmatched. Germline assignment: CDR1 MNHEY and CDR2 SMNVEV (reference sequence). The CDR3 contains 16 residues. The CDR3 sequence is CASSLLATGANYGYTF. As DNA, the CDR3 is TGTGCCAGCAGTTTATTAGCGACAGGGGCTAACTATGGCTACACCTTC.

This clonotype was seen a few times. The chain carries TRBV5-4 and TRBJ2-5, with 8 bases identical to TRBD1. The CDR3 is 14 amino acids. Germline V gives CDR1 SGHNT, CDR2 YYREEE (reference sequence). The V gene end was trimmed by 0 bases and the J gene end by 5 bases; junction bases not matched to a gene: 3. CDR3 loop: CASSLETGVETQYF. CDR3 sequence (DNA): TGTGCCAGCAGCTTGGAGACAGGGGTGGAGACCCAGTACTTC.

The chain has TRBV29-1 and TRBJ2-1, with 7 bases fitting TRBD2. Germline CDR1 SQVTM, CDR2 ANQGSEA. The CDR3 runs to 13 residues. Trimming at V came to 3 bases and at J to 7 bases, leaving 6 bases not matched to a gene. CDR3 nucleotides: TGCAGCGTTGAGGGGGGGAGTGGGAATGAGCAGTTCTTC. Its protein product is CSVEGGSGNEQFF.

This chain joins TRBV20-1 and TRBJ1-5; 7 bases are shared with TRBD1. In germline, CDR1 is DFQATT, CDR2 SNEGSKA (reference sequence). V shed 3 bases and J 7 bases; nucleotides not matched to a gene: 12. The CDR3 length is 15 residues. CDR3 sequence reads: CSASEGGGSRQPQHF. The DNA for the CDR3 is TGCAGTGCTAGCGAAGGGGGCGGTTCAAGGCAGCCCCAGCATTTT.